This entry lists 22 T cell receptor beta chains sequenced from one sample in a study of T-cell memory formation after mild COVID-19. Via MiXCR, TCRdb re-called the 5' RACE reads, giving one row per CDR3 protein. The sample includes about 390,000 distinct CDR3 sequences, around a sixth of them seen just once. The sequenced material came from PBMCs or a T cell subset sorted from them (not recorded which). All receptors derive from a man between 18 and 29 years old who had mild COVID-19 (a few samples of this study predate the infection). Cell type and time point are not known.

This rearrangement joins TRBV4-3 to TRBJ1-2; TRBD1 is a possible D gene (5 bases). The V end was cut by 0 bases, the J end by 0 bases, with 11 bases between. CDR1 and CDR2 (germline): LGHNA, YSLEER. This CDR3 has 16 residues. CDR3 residues: CASSQDPQGPNYGYTF. CDR3 sequence (DNA): TGCGCCAGCAGCCAAGATCCCCAGGGACCTAACTATGGCTACACCTTC.

V usage is TRBV6-2 or TRBV6-3 and J usage is TRBJ2-1; the match to TRBD2 covers 10 bases. With V trimmed by 2 bases and J by 8 bases, 9 bases remained unmatched. This CDR3 has 16 residues. Germline CDR1 and CDR2: MNHEY and SVGEGT. CDR3 loop: CASSYDERGGGDEQFF. CDR3 in DNA: TGTGCCAGCAGTTACGATGAGCGGGGGGGCGGCGATGAGCAGTTCTTC.

The rearrangement uses TRBV12-3 or TRBV12-4 and TRBJ1-5, with a possible D match to TRBD1 (6 bases). V lost 6 bases and J lost 5, with 11 bases in between. CDR3 size: 13 residues. CDR3 sequence: CASSHGQHQPQHF. CDR3 DNA: TGTGCCAGCAGCCATGGACAGCATCAGCCCCAGCATTTT.

This clonotype has more than one count but fewer than ten. J is TRBJ1-1 and V is TRBV6-5, with D uncertain. Between the trimmed V and J ends, which lost 2 bases and 1 base, there was a span of 11 bases. The CDR3 sequence is 15 residues long. Per germline, CDR1 MNHEY and CDR2 SVGAGI. The CDR3 here is CASSYMSSANTEAFF. CDR3 in DNA: TGTGCCAGCAGTTACATGTCCTCGGCGAACACTGAAGCTTTCTTT.

The rearrangement uses TRBV23-1 and TRBJ2-2, with TRBD2 as a possible D gene (7 bases). TRBV23-1 is placed among ORFs of uncertain function. Trimming stripped 4 bases from V and 4 bases from J, with 16 bases between. The CDR3 length is 16 residues. This chain's CDR3 is CASSPPRGGGTGELFF. CDR3 bases: TGCGCCAGCAGTCCCCCCAGGGGCGGGGGCACCGGGGAGCTGTTTTTT.

The V and J genes are TRBV6-2 or TRBV6-3 and TRBJ2-7; D is perhaps TRBD1 (5 bases). The CDR3 contains 13 residues. CDR1 is MNHEY, CDR2 SVGEGT, per germline. V lost 5 bases, J lost 0 bases, and 8 bases lay in between. CDR3 nucleotides: TGTGCCAGCAGTAACAGGATCTCCTACGAGCAGTACGTC. It encodes CASSNRISYEQYV.

The rearrangement uses TRBV6-1 and TRBJ1-5; 7 bases match TRBD1. Germline-derived CDR1 and CDR2 are MNHNS and SASEGT. V lost 2 bases and J lost 5; bases outside the gene matches: 12. This CDR3 region has 17 residues. The CDR3 protein is CASSEKKGAGIDQPQHF. CDR3 sequence (DNA): TGTGCCAGCAGTGAAAAAAAGGGGGCCGGGATAGATCAGCCCCAGCATTTT.

In this sample, this clonotype turned up a few times. The CDR3: CASSYGTGGYGYTF. DNA of the CDR3: TGTGCCAGCAGTTACGGGACGGGGGGATATGGCTACACCTTC. This rearrangement joins TRBV6-5 to TRBJ1-2, with D maybe TRBD1 (5 bases). In germline, CDR1 is MNHEY, CDR2 SVGAGI. The V and J ends lost 2 bases and 5 bases respectively, with 12 bases between them. The CDR3 covers 14 residues.

This sequence joins TRBV4-3 and TRBJ2-1; D is unclear. Trimming left V 6 bases short and J 6 bases short, with 18 bases between. This CDR3 has 15 residues. CDR1 LGHNA and CDR2 YSLEER come from the germline V gene. CDR3 amino acids: CASRKDPLWGNEQFF. The CDR3 DNA reads TGCGCCAGCAGGAAAGACCCGTTGTGGGGCAATGAGCAGTTCTTC.

This clonotype was seen more than once but under ten times. One end of the junction does not line up with germline, which may come from a read error. The chain couples TRBV5-1 to TRBJ1-2; D gene uncertain. CDR3 length: 16 residues. CDR1 is SGHRS and CDR2 is YFSETQ in the germline V gene. The CDR3 protein is CASSLGRGGANYAYTF. Here the CDR3 DNA reads TGCGCCAGCAGCTTGGGTCGAGGAGGTGCTAACTATGCCTACACCTTC.

V and J are TRBV3-1 and TRBJ2-7, with 7 bases fitting TRBD1. V dropped 6 bases and J dropped 1; count of bases not matched to a gene: 6. The CDR3 spans 14 residues. Per the germline V gene, CDR1 is LGHDT and CDR2 is YNNKEL (reference sequence). CDR3 amino acids: CASRQGVLSYEQYF. CDR3 bases: TGTGCCAGCAGGCAGGGGGTCCTGTCCTACGAGCAGTACTTC.

This clonotype was seen many times. The chain is built from TRBV6-1 and TRBJ1-6; D perhaps matches TRBD1 (5 bases). Germline assignment: CDR1 MNHNS and CDR2 SASEGT. The V gene lost 4 bases and the J gene lost 1 base, with 20 bases spanning the gap. The CDR3 runs to 19 residues. CDR3 coding DNA: TGTGCCAGCAGTGGACCGGCGGGGCGAATAAGATCCTATAATTCACCCCTCCACTTT. This codes for CASSGPAGRIRSYNSPLHF.

This clonotype was observed a handful of times. J is TRBJ1-1 and V is TRBV29-1; 10 nucleotides line up with TRBD1. Germline lookup yields CDR1 SQVTM and CDR2 ANQGSEA. Trimming removed 3 bases from V and 0 bases from J; junction bases left unmatched: 10. The length of the CDR3 is 17 residues. DNA for the CDR3: TGCAGCGTTGAGGGAGAGGGACAGGGGAAAATGAACACTGAAGCTTTCTTT. Translated: CSVEGEGQGKMNTEAFF.

This clonotype was observed a few times. The chain recombines TRBV6-5 with TRBJ1-4, with TRBD1 identical over 9 bases. Germline values: CDR1 MNHEY, CDR2 SVGAGI. The ends lost 5 bases at V and 7 bases at J; junction bases unmatched: 5. The length of the CDR3 is 14 residues. CDR3 DNA sequence: TGTGCCAGCAGTACACAGGGGGCGGGTGAAAAACTGTTTTTT. Protein sequence: CASSTQGAGEKLFF.

The chain has TRBV6-5 and TRBJ1-5; D is undetermined. The V end was cut by 4 bases, the J end by 5 bases, with 9 bases between. The germline gives CDR1 MNHEY, CDR2 SVGAGI. This CDR3 has 13 residues. This CDR3 is CASSFGLHQPQHF. Here the CDR3 DNA reads TGTGCCAGCAGTTTCGGGCTTCATCAGCCCCAGCATTTT.

This clonotype occurred a few times. This CDR3 reads CASSAQGDQPQHF. The CDR3 nucleotides are TGTGCCAGCAGCGCTCAGGGAGATCAGCCCCAGCATTTT. The genes are TRBV6-4 and TRBJ1-5, with a tentative D call TRBD1 (5 bases). CDR3 size: 13 residues. V lost 6 bases and J lost 5, with 11 bases in between. Germline CDR1 is MRHNA and CDR2 is SNTAGT.

The CDR3 nucleotides read TGTGCCAGCAGCGTAGATAAGAACTATGGCTACACCTTC. It is translated as CASSVDKNYGYTF. The rearrangement links TRBV9 to TRBJ1-2; D remains unclear. This CDR3 is 13 amino acids long. With 0 bases removed from V and 2 bases from J, the gap between germline ends came to 5 bases. Germline CDR1 is SGDLS and CDR2 is YYNGEE.

This clonotype was observed a few times. The chain couples TRBV29-1 to TRBJ2-7, with TRBD2 matching 8 bases. CDR1 is SQVTM, CDR2 ANQGSEA, per germline. Losses at the gene ends were 5 bases for V and 2 bases for J; bases not matched to a gene: 8. The CDR3 contains 14 residues. The CDR3 region is CSVHTKRGTYEQYF. CDR3 in DNA: TGCAGCGTTCACACGAAGCGGGGGACCTACGAGCAGTACTTC.

V gene TRBV4-2 combines with J gene TRBJ2-1, with 8 nucleotides matching TRBD1. Germline CDR1 LGHNA, CDR2 YNFKEQ. The length of the CDR3 is 16 residues. Trimming took 0 bases from V and 4 from J; bases not matched to a gene: 5. CDR3 in DNA: TGTGCCAGCAGCCAAGAAGACAGGGGTGGATACAATGAGCAGTTCTTC. Translated, it gives CASSQEDRGGYNEQFF.

The rearrangement joins TRBV11-3 to TRBJ2-3, with 9 bases that match TRBD1. With V trimmed by 5 bases and J by 6 bases, 15 bases remained unmatched. Germline V gives CDR1 SGHNT, CDR2 YENEEA. The CDR3 is 17 residues long. The CDR3 sequence: CASSPGTGSTSADTQYF. The CDR3 bases are TGTGCCAGCAGCCCAGGGACAGGGAGTACCTCCGCCGATACGCAGTATTTT.

The chain uses TRBV20-1 and TRBJ2-2, with D perhaps given as TRBD1 or TRBD2 (5 bases each). Trimming shortened V by 2 bases and J by 4 bases, and 11 bases separated the two germline ends. The CDR3 loop spans 14 amino acids. Germline-derived CDR1 and CDR2 are DFQATT and SNEGSKA (reference sequence). The CDR3 loop reads CSARSPGSTGELFF. The CDR3 DNA reads as TGCAGTGCTAGAAGTCCAGGGAGCACCGGGGAGCTGTTTTTT.

This clonotype was seen only a few times. The rearrangement uses TRBV4-1 and TRBJ2-3; 7 bases match TRBD2. Per the germline V gene, CDR1 is MGHRA and CDR2 is YSYEKL. This CDR3 is 17 amino acids long. The V gene end was trimmed by 0 bases and the J gene end by 1 base; junction bases not matched to a gene: 7. DNA of the CDR3: TGCGCCAGCAGCCAAGATAGAGCGGGGATCCGCACAGATACGCAGTATTTT. Translation gives CASSQDRAGIRTDTQYF.